What follows are 12 T cell receptor beta chains derived from one specimen sequenced in a study of identical twins. TCRdb re-called the 5' RACE reads with MiXCR, one entry per CDR3 protein. In the table there are some 590,000 distinct CDR3 sequences, approximately 10% of which are singletons. The sample was also linked to a second study, of yellow fever vaccine responses in identical twins.

The specimen was PBMCs. The receptors here all came from a woman between 18 and 29 years old in good health.

The chain uses TRBV12-3 or TRBV12-4 and TRBJ2-5; D perhaps matches TRBD2 (6 bases). V lost 5 bases, J lost 7 bases, and 17 bases lay in between. CDR3 length equals 14 residues. This CDR3 reads CASSEPAGKGTQYF. CDR3 bases: TGTGCCAGCAGTGAACCCGCGGGGAAAGGGACCCAGTACTTC.

This clonotype has more than one count but fewer than ten. The chain employs TRBV7-2 and TRBJ1-1; TRBD1 is a possible D gene (6 bases). This CDR3 region has 14 residues. Germline V gives CDR1 SGHTA, CDR2 FQGNSA. The ends were cut back, 5 bases at V and 11 bases at J, with 21 bases in the middle. The CDR3 here is CASSAGKTGAEAFF. The CDR3 DNA reads as TGTGCCAGCAGCGCGGGAAAGACAGGCGCCGAGGCTTTCTTT.

The V gene is TRBV20-1, the J gene TRBJ2-1, with D possibly TRBD2 on 5 matching bases. The germline V and J ends were trimmed by 3 bases and 6 bases, with 12 bases remaining between them. Germline-derived CDR1 and CDR2 are DFQATT and SNEGSKA (reference sequence). This CDR3 is 13 amino acids long. CDR3 amino acids: CSARRLALNEQFF. The CDR3 DNA reads TGCAGTGCTAGGAGGCTAGCTCTCAATGAGCAGTTCTTC.

This chain uses TRBV27 with TRBJ2-3; TRBD2 matches at 11 bases. J gave up 0 bases and V 5 bases, and 4 bases lay outside the gene matches. The CDR3 is 16 residues long. Per germline, CDR1 MNHEY and CDR2 SMNVEV (reference sequence). CDR3 protein: CASSHRLAGSTDTQYF. The CDR3 nucleotides are TGTGCCAGCAGTCACCGACTAGCGGGGAGCACAGATACGCAGTATTTT.

The chain employs TRBV29-1 and TRBJ2-5, with 7 bases fitting TRBD1. Germline lookup yields CDR1 SQVTM and CDR2 ANQGSEA. V dropped 7 bases and J dropped 1; count of bases not matched to a gene: 6. CDR3 length: 13 residues. CDR3 sequence: CSALRGIQETQYF. Written as DNA, the CDR3 is TGCAGCGCCCTCAGGGGGATCCAAGAGACCCAGTACTTC.

There are a few counts of this clonotype. V is TRBV5-1 and J is TRBJ2-5; unclear D gene. The CDR3 has 14 residues. Trimming pared 6 bases from V and 1 base from J, leaving 13 bases between. Germline values: CDR1 SGHRS, CDR2 YFSETQ. The DNA of the CDR3 is TGCGCCAGCACCCCTGGCGGATCCCAAGAGACCCAGTACTTC. Translation: CASTPGGSQETQYF.

This clonotype has only a few counts. The V call is TRBV7-3, the J call TRBJ2-3, with D unresolved. V dropped 5 bases and J dropped 8 bases, with 11 bases sitting between them. Germline CDR1 reads SGHTA; CDR2 reads FQGTGA. The CDR3 is 12 amino acids. CDR3 bases: TGTGCCAGCAGCAACACCAGGAGTACGCAGTATTTT. This codes for CASSNTRSTQYF.

This clonotype was observed a few times. The chain's CDR3 is CASSLSRTGESNEQFF. In DNA, the CDR3 is TGCGCCAGCAGCTTGTCTAGGACAGGGGAAAGCAATGAGCAGTTCTTC. The genes are TRBV5-1 and TRBJ2-1, with 9 positions matching TRBD1. The CDR3 totals 16 residues. Germline values: CDR1 SGHRS, CDR2 YFSETQ. Unmatched junction bases numbered 8, after V lost 1 base and J lost 6 bases.

In its sample, this clonotype was seen a few times. This chain uses TRBV5-1 with TRBJ2-3; D might be TRBD1 (6 bases). The V end lost 7 bases, the J end lost 2 bases, and 11 bases lay between the germline ends. This CDR3 contains 13 residues. Germline values: CDR1 SGHRS, CDR2 YFSETQ. The CDR3 nucleotides read TGCGCCAGCTTCGACAGGAACACAGATACGCAGTATTTT. It encodes CASFDRNTDTQYF.

This clonotype was counted many times. The chain uses TRBV20-1 and TRBJ1-6, with D tentatively TRBD1 (5 bases). The germline V gene encodes CDR1 DFQATT and CDR2 SNEGSKA (reference sequence). The CDR3 has 17 residues. With 0 bases removed from V and 5 bases from J, the gap between germline ends came to 17 bases. The CDR3 reads CSARDRQGRVNNSPLHF. The CDR3 DNA sequence: TGCAGTGCTAGAGATAGGCAGGGTCGGGTGAATAATTCACCCCTCCACTTT.

This clonotype was counted only a few times. The chain employs TRBV10-2 and TRBJ2-7, with D possibly being TRBD1 or TRBD2 (6 bases each). The CDR3 loop spans 13 amino acids. Germline V gene lookup returns CDR1 WSHSY and CDR2 SAAADI. Trimming took 2 bases from V and 5 from J, leaving 10 bases between them. In nucleotides, the CDR3 is TGCGCCAGCAGTGAGGTTAGGGGGGACGAGCAGTACTTC. Translated: CASSEVRGDEQYF.

Here the CDR3 DNA reads TGCAGTGCTCCGCCCGGGGACTATGGCTACACCTTC. This translates into CSAPPGDYGYTF. This rearrangement joins TRBV20-1 to TRBJ1-2; D gene unclear. The length of the CDR3 is 12 residues. The ends were cut back, 5 bases at V and 3 bases at J, with 10 bases in the middle. Germline CDR1 DFQATT, CDR2 SNEGSKA (reference sequence).